A single sample is the source of the 15 T cell receptor beta chains below, sequenced in a study of beta chain features in type 1 diabetes. Expressed TCRB transcripts were sequenced after all isolated RNA was converted to cDNA. Only in-frame clones appear in the TCRdb table, and some are missing; sequencing was by immunoSEQ multiplex PCR. The profile shows some 410,000 clones, about an eighth of them singletons. The sequencing sample was made of naive CD4+ T cells from blood. These receptors were taken from a woman between 18 and 30 years old in good health.

In this sample, this clone turned up a few times. The chain couples TRBV7-9 to TRBJ1-2; D is perhaps TRBD1 (6 bases). Germline-derived CDR1 and CDR2 are SEHNR and FQNEAQ (reference sequence). With 2 bases removed from V and 4 bases from J, the gap between germline ends came to 14 bases. There are 15 residues in the CDR3. Here the CDR3 reads CASSLLETGVYGYTF. CDR3 DNA sequence: TGTGCCAGCAGCTTACTGGAGACAGGTGTCTATGGCTACACCTTC.

This clone was counted only a few times. This chain connects TRBV29-1 to TRBJ2-5; D may be TRBD2 (6 bases). The CDR3 length is 12 residues. CDR1 and CDR2 (germline): SQVTM, ANQGSEA. V shed 7 bases and J shed 14 bases, with 23 bases lying between them. The CDR3 protein is CSAHAGSEGGYF. The CDR3 DNA reads as TGCAGCGCCCACGCGGGGTCCGAAGGAGGTTACTTC. Combining the CDR3 with reference TRBV29-1 and TRBJ2-5 gives the whole variable domain SAVISQKPSRDICQRGTSLTIQCQVDSQVTMMFWYRQQPGQSLTLIATANQGSEATYESGFVIDKFPISRPNLTFSTLTVSNMSPEDSSIYLCSAHAGSEGGYFGPGTRLLVL.

This clone was counted only a few times. The V gene is TRBV7-9, the J gene TRBJ1-1; 7 bases agree with TRBD1. Germline V lookup: CDR1 SEHNR, CDR2 FQNEAQ (reference sequence). The CDR3 extends over 13 amino acids. The CDR3 sequence is CGAGTELNTEAFF. DNA of the CDR3: TGTGGGGCCGGGACAGAACTGAACACTGAAGCTTTCTTT.

This chain connects TRBV29-1 to TRBJ2-6; D is tentatively TRBD1 or TRBD2 (5 bases each). This CDR3 has 16 residues. V lost 7 bases, J lost 0 bases, and 16 bases lay in between. Germline V gives CDR1 SQVTM, CDR2 ANQGSEA. In DNA form, the CDR3 reads TGCAGCGGACTAATACACAGGATCTCTGGGGCCAACGTCCTGACTTTC. Protein sequence: CSGLIHRISGANVLTF.

This clone came up many times. The gene calls are TRBV4-2 and TRBJ2-1, with D perhaps matching TRBD1 (6 bases). Trimming stripped 4 bases from V and 1 base from J, with 11 bases between. The CDR3 runs 15 residues. In germline, CDR1 is LGHNA, CDR2 YNFKEQ. The CDR3 coding sequence is TGTGCCAGCAGCCCAACAGGGCGGTCCTACAATGAGCAGTTCTTC. Translation gives CASSPTGRSYNEQFF.

Only a few counts were recorded for this clone. This chain joins TRBV7-6 and TRBJ1-2; no reliable D call. This CDR3 spans 13 amino acids. Germline CDR1 reads SGHVS; CDR2 reads FNYEAQ. Trimming took 3 bases from V and 8 from J, leaving 13 bases between them. The CDR3 nucleotides are TGTGCCAGCAGCTTCAGTGACCTATGGGGCTACACCTTC. Its protein is CASSFSDLWGYTF.

This chain links TRBV5-4 with TRBJ1-2; no firm D call. V was cut by 3 bases and J by 1 base, with 13 bases left in between. The CDR3 totals 15 residues. CDR1 is SGHNT, CDR2 YYREEE, per germline (reference sequence). The CDR3 coding sequence is TGTGCCAGCAGCTCATCCTTGACATATAACTATGGCTACACCTTC. Its translation: CASSSSLTYNYGYTF.

In this sample, this clone turned up a few times. The chain carries TRBV28 and TRBJ2-2, with D tentatively TRBD2 (5 bases). The V gene lost 6 bases and the J gene lost 4 bases, with 6 bases spanning the gap. The germline V gene encodes CDR1 MDHEN and CDR2 SYDVKM. This CDR3 is 12 amino acids long. In nucleotides, the CDR3 is TGTGCCAGCAGGGCGGGCACCGGGGAGCTGTTTTTT. It translates to CASRAGTGELFF. The full variable domain, completed using reference TRBV28 and TRBJ2-2, is DVKVTQSSRYLVKRTGEKVFLECVQDMDHENMFWYRQDPGLGLRLIYFSYDVKMKEKGDIPEGYSVSREKKERFSLILESASTNQTSMYLCASRAGTGELFFGEGSRLTVL.

The CDR3: CASSHKTLSTDTQYF. CDR3 coding DNA: TGTGCCAGCAGCCATAAGACTCTAAGCACAGATACGCAGTATTTT. The V call is TRBV5-4, the J call TRBJ2-3; unclear D gene. From germline, CDR1 is SGHNT and CDR2 YYREEE (reference sequence). Trimming left V 4 bases short and J 0 bases short, with 12 bases between. The CDR3 extends over 15 amino acids.

The genes are TRBV7-2 and TRBJ2-7; tentative D call: TRBD1 (6 bases). Germline CDR1 SGHTA, CDR2 FQGNSA. There are 15 residues in the CDR3. Trimming removed 2 bases from V and 3 bases from J, with 14 bases in between. The CDR3 loop reads CASSLYGRTDYEQYV. The CDR3 DNA follows: TGTGCCAGCAGCTTATATGGTCGGACAGACTACGAGCAGTACGTC.

This clone has more than one count but fewer than ten. The chain employs TRBV7-9 and TRBJ2-7; the D gene is possibly TRBD2 (6 bases). Germline loops: CDR1 SEHNR, CDR2 FQNEAQ (reference sequence). This CDR3 contains 14 residues. Trimming left V 11 bases short and J 5 bases short, with 22 bases between. The CDR3 DNA sequence: TGTGCCGGCGGGTGGACGGGAGCCAAGGACGAGCAGTACTTC. This gives the protein CAGGWTGAKDEQYF.

This chain joins TRBV9 and TRBJ1-6, with D tentatively TRBD1 (5 bases). This CDR3 comprises 16 residues. Germline V gene sequence: CDR1 SGDLS, CDR2 YYNGEE. V was trimmed by 3 bases and J by 6 bases, leaving 16 bases between them. The CDR3 spells CASSENSGTANSPLHF. The CDR3 nucleotides are TGTGCCAGCAGCGAGAATTCCGGGACGGCTAATTCACCCCTCCACTTT.

This chain uses TRBV18 with TRBJ2-7; D possibly corresponds to TRBD2 (7 bases). Trimming took off 3 bases at V and 4 bases at J, with 13 bases between the two ends. The CDR3 has 14 amino acids. CDR1 KGHSH and CDR2 LQKENI come from the germline V gene. The CDR3 DNA reads as TGTGCCAGCTCACCCGCCGGGGGGCGTTACGAGCAGTACTTC. Residues: CASSPAGGRYEQYF.

The table lists this clone with a few counts. V usage is TRBV4-2 and J usage is TRBJ2-5; the match to TRBD2 covers 11 bases. V lost 8 bases and J lost 5; bases outside the gene matches: 4. Looked up from germline, CDR1 is LGHNA and CDR2 is YNFKEQ. The CDR3 length is 13 residues. CDR3 nucleotides: TGTGCCAGCCGCCTAGCGGGGGGCGAGACCCAGTACTTC. The encoded protein is CASRLAGGETQYF.

This clone was counted between two and nine times. This chain links TRBV28 with TRBJ2-7, with D unclear. This CDR3 has 14 residues. Germline CDR1 reads MDHEN; CDR2 reads SYDVKM. Trimming shortened V by 1 base and J by 2 bases, and 9 bases separated the two germline ends. The chain's CDR3 is CASSLLGSTYEQYV. The CDR3 DNA sequence: TGTGCCAGCAGTTTATTGGGGTCTACCTACGAGCAGTACGTC.